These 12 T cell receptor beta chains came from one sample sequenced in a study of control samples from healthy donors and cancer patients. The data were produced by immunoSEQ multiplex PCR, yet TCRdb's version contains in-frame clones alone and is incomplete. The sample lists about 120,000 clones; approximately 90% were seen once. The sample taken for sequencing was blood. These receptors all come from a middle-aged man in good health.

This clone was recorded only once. CDR3 amino acids: CASSHLWGEQFF. The CDR3 bases are TGTGCCAGCAGCCACTTGTGGGGTGAGCAGTTCTTC. This chain links TRBV7-8 with TRBJ2-1; D not certain. The germline gives CDR1 SGHVS, CDR2 FQNEAQ. CDR3 length equals 12 residues. V lost 5 bases, J lost 9 bases, and 11 bases lay in between.

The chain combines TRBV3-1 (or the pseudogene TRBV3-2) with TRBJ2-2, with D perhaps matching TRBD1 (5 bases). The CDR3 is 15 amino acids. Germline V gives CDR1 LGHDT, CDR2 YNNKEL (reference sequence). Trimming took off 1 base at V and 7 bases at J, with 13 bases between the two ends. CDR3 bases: TGTGCCAGCAGCCAAGCAGGAAATCAGGGCGGGGAGCTGTTTTTT. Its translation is CASSQAGNQGGELFF.

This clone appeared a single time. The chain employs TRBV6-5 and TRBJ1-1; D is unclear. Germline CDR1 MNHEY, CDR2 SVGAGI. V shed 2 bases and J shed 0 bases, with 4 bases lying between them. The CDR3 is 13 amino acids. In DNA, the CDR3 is TGTGCCAGCAGTTACCTAATGAACACTGAAGCTTTCTTT. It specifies CASSYLMNTEAFF.

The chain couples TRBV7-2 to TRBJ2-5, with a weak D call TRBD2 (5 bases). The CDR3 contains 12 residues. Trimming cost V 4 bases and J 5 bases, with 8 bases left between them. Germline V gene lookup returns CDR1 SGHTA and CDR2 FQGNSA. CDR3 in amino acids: CASSSPGETQYF. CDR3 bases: TGTGCCAGCAGCTCCCCGGGGGAGACCCAGTACTTC.

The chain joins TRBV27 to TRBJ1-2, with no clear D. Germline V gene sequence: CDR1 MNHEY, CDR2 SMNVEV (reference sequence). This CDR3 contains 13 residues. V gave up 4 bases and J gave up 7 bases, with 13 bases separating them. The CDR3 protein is CASSSRAFGGYTF. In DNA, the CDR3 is TGTGCCAGCAGTTCACGCGCTTTCGGTGGCTACACCTTC.

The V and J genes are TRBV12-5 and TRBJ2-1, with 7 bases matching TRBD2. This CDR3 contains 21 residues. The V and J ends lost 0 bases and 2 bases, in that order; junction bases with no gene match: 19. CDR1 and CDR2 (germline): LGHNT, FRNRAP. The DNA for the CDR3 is TGTGCTAGTGGTTTGGTTATTCGGTGGGACGCAGGGAGGGGCCCCTACAATGAGCAGTTCTTC. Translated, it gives CASGLVIRWDAGRGPYNEQFF. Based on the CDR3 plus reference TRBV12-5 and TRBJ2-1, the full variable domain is DARVTQTPRHKVTEMGQEVTMRCQPILGHNTVFWYRQTMMQGLELLAYFRNRAPLDDSGMPKDRFSAEMPDATLATLKIQPSEPRDSAVYFCASGLVIRWDAGRGPYNEQFFGPGTRLTVL.

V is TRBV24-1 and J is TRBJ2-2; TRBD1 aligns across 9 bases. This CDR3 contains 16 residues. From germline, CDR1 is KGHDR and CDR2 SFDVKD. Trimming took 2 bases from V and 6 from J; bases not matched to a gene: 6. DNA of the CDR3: TGTGCCACCAGTGATTCCGGGACAGGGATCGCCGGGGAGCTGTTTTTT. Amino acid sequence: CATSDSGTGIAGELFF.

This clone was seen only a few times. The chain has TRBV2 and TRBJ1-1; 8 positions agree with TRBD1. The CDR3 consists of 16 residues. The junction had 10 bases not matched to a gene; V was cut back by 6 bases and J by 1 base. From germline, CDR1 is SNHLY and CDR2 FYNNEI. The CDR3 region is CASSPNPTGANTEAFF. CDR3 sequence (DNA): TGTGCCAGCAGCCCCAACCCGACAGGGGCGAACACTGAAGCTTTCTTT.

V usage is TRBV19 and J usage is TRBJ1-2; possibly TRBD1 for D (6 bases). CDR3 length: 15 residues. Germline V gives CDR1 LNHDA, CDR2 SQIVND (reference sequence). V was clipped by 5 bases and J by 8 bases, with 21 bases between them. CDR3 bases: TGTGCCAGTAGTGCAAGGACAGACACTACTGGCGGCTACACCTTC. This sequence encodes CASSARTDTTGGYTF.

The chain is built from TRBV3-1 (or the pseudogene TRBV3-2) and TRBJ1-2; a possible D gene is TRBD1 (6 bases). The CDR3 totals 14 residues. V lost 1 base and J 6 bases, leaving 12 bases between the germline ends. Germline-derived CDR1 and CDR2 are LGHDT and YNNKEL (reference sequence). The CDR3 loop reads CASSQAWAGDGYTF. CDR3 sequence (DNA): TGTGCCAGCAGCCAAGCTTGGGCAGGGGATGGCTACACCTTC.

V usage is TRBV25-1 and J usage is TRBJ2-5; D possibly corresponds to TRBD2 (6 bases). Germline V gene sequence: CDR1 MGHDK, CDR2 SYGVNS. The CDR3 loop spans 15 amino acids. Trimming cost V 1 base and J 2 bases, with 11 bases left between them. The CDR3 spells CASSESVAGQETQYF. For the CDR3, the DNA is TGTGCCAGCAGTGAATCTGTGGCGGGGCAAGAGACCCAGTACTTC.

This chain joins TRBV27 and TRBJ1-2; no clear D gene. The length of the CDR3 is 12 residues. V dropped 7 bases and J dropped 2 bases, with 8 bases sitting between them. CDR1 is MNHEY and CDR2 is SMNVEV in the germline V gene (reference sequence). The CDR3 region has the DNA TGTGCCAGCAAGACGGGAAACTATGGCTACACCTTC. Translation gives CASKTGNYGYTF.